This entry describes one T cell receptor beta chain. There is no known antigen for this receptor. Base qualities are missing; no much larger clone stands one base away. The time point label for this specimen denotes: baseline before first vaccination. Vaccinee samples came from UK trials COV001 and COV002, including a single-blind randomized controlled phase 2/3 trial of AZD1222 (ChAdOx1 nCoV-19) in healthy adults. For TCRbeta chain sequencing, PBMC samples were collected from trial participants at day 0 and at day 28 after the second dose. This entry comes from a study of T cell responses to AZD1222 COVID-19 vaccine (dated by TCRdb to the early 2020s). In the study overall: AZD1222 recipients given second doses at about 4 weeks or at about 12 weeks were pooled, since spike-specific TCR depth and breadth were not found to differ between the two schedules. Trial participants were enrolled by age into subgroups of 18-55, 56-69 and 70-plus years, and around 150, 29 and 61 TCR-sequenced participants, respectively, were included in these subgroups. TCR sequencing covered roughly 230 trial participants: around 210 given two doses of AZD1222 and about 26 given two doses of MenACWY control vaccine.

What the study reported, not specific to this receptor: Participants were mostly white British, with more females than males. The authors suggested clonal diversity may have been underestimated. Conclusions about previously exposed vaccinees are limited because only six or seven AZD1222 recipients were SARS-CoV-2 seropositive at baseline. The whole spike protein was spanned by vaccine-associated CD4 TCRs, and dominant responses were seen in regions 160-218 and 743-854. Reportedly, close to half of the unique spike-specific TCRs recognized epitopes lying outside the regions that are mutated in the B.1.351 and B.1.1.7 variants. Because no day 14 peak-response samples were available, repertoires were characterized only after the peak T cell response. The 56-69-year group was small, and its depth increase did not reach significance, likely because of low power. A significant rise in spike-specific TCR breadth and depth was observed after two AZD1222 doses relative to day 0 and relative to MenACWY recipients.

The CDR3 regions of human TCRbeta chains were analyzed by immunosequencing. In the original analysis: TCRs in the repertoires were compared against a reference library of SARS-CoV-2-specific TCRs that had been generated with the MIRA antigen-specificity platform. Breadth was defined as the fraction of unique TCRs that were SARS-CoV-2-associated, and depth was defined as the fraction of total T cells that were SARS-CoV-2-associated. Each spike-specific TCR was assigned to its reactive spike region and to a CD4 or CD8 class using the MIRA data. Log10-transformed breadth and depth values were compared by one-way ANOVA with Sidak's multiple comparisons tests. TCRdb retrieved this table from immuneACCESS and kept in-frame rearrangements only. Not all clones are present; in checked studies, unresolved V genes account for under half, and no reason is known for the remainder. V and J calls and clone size follow that table, whereas D and trimming were derived from the DNA. This sample gives roughly 160,000 clones in total; roughly nine tenths of them show up just once. The ten most abundant clones make up about 6.9% of the sample.

Including cysteine and phenylalanine, the CDR3 has 13 amino acids. Left in the record is the CDR3 DNA by itself, 39 bases read in frame from the first base. V sheds 3 bases and J sheds 4 bases, leaving 10 bases between their ends. Sequences MNHEY (CDR1) and SMNVEV (CDR2) are obtained from the germline V gene (reference sequence). The chain joins TRBV27 to TRBJ2-7, and TRBD2 may be the D gene, going by 6 matching bases. This receptor was identified in an adult in good health. Sequencing was performed on peripheral blood, taken on day 0 of AZD1222 vaccination. The CDR3 amino acid sequence is: CASSLGRGYEQYF. The bases are TGTGCCAGCAGTTTGGGGCGGGGTTACGAGCAGTACTTC.